The 28 T cell receptor beta chains presented below share a single source sample, sequenced in a study of patients and donors after allogeneic stem cell transplantation. TCRdb independently ran MiXCR on the RT-PCR reads; one entry per CDR3 protein. The sample includes some 150,000 distinct CDR3 sequences, roughly two fifths of them seen just once. Source material: blood, either unsorted or a sorted T cell fraction (not recorded which). The source is a human donor who was either an allogeneic HSCT recipient or a stem cell or donor lymphocyte infusion donor (not recorded which). It is not recorded whose cells these are; they may come from a transplant donor.

There are a few counts of this clonotype. This chain connects TRBV3-1 to TRBJ2-3; no definite D call. In germline, CDR1 is LGHDT, CDR2 YNNKEL (reference sequence). Trimming left V 0 bases short and J 6 bases short, with 10 bases between. The CDR3 consists of 14 residues. CDR3 bases: TGTGCCAGCAGCCAAGAAGGGTCCCACGATACGCAGTATTTT. This translates into CASSQEGSHDTQYF.

The V call is TRBV25-1, the J call TRBJ1-4; no reliable D call. CDR3 length: 15 amino acids. Trimming pared 4 bases from V and 4 bases from J, leaving 13 bases between. Per germline, CDR1 MGHDK and CDR2 SYGVNS. The CDR3 loop is CASSGRTANNEKLFF. DNA of the CDR3: TGTGCCAGCAGTGGGAGGACGGCCAATAATGAAAAACTGTTTTTT. The full variable domain, with the rest looked up from reference TRBV25-1 and TRBJ1-4, is EADIYQTPRYLVIGTGKKITLECSQTMGHDKMYWYQQDPGMELHLIHYSYGVNSTEKGDLSSESTVSRIRTEHFPLTLESARPSHTSQYLCASSGRTANNEKLFFGSGTQLSVL.

The chain is built from TRBV20-1 and TRBJ2-1; no firm D call. The germline V gene has CDR1 DFQATT and CDR2 SNEGSKA (reference sequence). The CDR3 has 12 residues. V dropped 4 bases and J dropped 7 bases, with 11 bases sitting between them. In nucleotides, the CDR3 is TGCAGTGCTAAAGTCAGGCTAAATGAGCAGTTCTTC. Translated, it gives CSAKVRLNEQFF.

A few counts support this clonotype. The CDR3 spells CASGGTGVSPLHF. The CDR3 nucleotides are TGTGCCAGCGGCGGGACAGGGGTTTCACCCCTCCACTTT. V and J are TRBV7-3 and TRBJ1-6, with TRBD1 matching 10 bases. CDR3 length equals 13 residues. Germline values: CDR1 SGHTA, CDR2 FQGTGA. J was trimmed by 9 bases and V by 8 bases; bases with no gene match: 4.

The V gene is TRBV14, the J gene TRBJ1-2; D is undetermined. Germline V gene sequence: CDR1 SGHDN, CDR2 FVKESK. V was clipped by 1 base and J by 4 bases, with 13 bases between them. This CDR3 comprises 15 residues. The CDR3 is CASSQGSWQSYGYTF. The CDR3 DNA is TGTGCCAGCAGCCAAGGAAGTTGGCAGAGCTATGGCTACACCTTC.

This rearrangement joins TRBV4-2 to TRBJ1-1; D remains unclear. The CDR3 contains 15 residues. Deletions cut 5 bases from V and 1 base from J, with 14 bases between. Looked up from germline, CDR1 is LGHNA and CDR2 is YNFKEQ. The CDR3 bases are TGTGCCAGCAGCATAAGATCCATCTCGAACACTGAAGCTTTCTTT. As protein: CASSIRSISNTEAFF.

This clonotype was recorded a few times. The chain recombines TRBV10-3 with TRBJ1-6; D unclear. Trimming cost V 2 bases and J 6 bases, with 2 bases left between them. The length of the CDR3 is 12 residues. Germline CDR1 is ENHRY and CDR2 is SYGVKD. CDR3 residues: CAISEANSPLHF. CDR3 sequence (DNA): TGTGCCATCAGTGAGGCTAATTCACCCCTCCACTTT.

The chain recombines TRBV27 with TRBJ1-1; D is uncertain. This CDR3 region has 14 residues. Germline assignment: CDR1 MNHEY and CDR2 SMNVEV (reference sequence). V lost 6 bases to trimming and J lost 1 base, with 12 bases between them. Here the CDR3 DNA reads TGTGCCAGCAGGACCCCAGGAGGGAACACTGAAGCTTTCTTT. It encodes CASRTPGGNTEAFF.

This clonotype was picked up a small number of times. The chain recombines TRBV28 with TRBJ2-7, with 12 bases fitting TRBD2. In germline, CDR1 is MDHEN, CDR2 SYDVKM. Trimming removed 5 bases from V and 1 base from J; junction bases left unmatched: 6. The CDR3 runs 16 residues. In DNA, the CDR3 is TGTGCCAGCAGTGGCGGACTAGCGGGGTTATCCTACGAGCAGTACTTC. This codes for CASSGGLAGLSYEQYF.

A single count supports this clonotype. The rearrangement joins TRBV4-1 to TRBJ2-1; D possibly corresponds to TRBD2 (7 bases). With 0 bases removed from V and 0 bases from J, the gap between germline ends came to 12 bases. The germline V gene has CDR1 MGHRA and CDR2 YSYEKL. The CDR3 spans 17 residues. Written as DNA, the CDR3 is TGCGCCAGCAGCCAAGATAAGGGGGGGAGCTCCTACAATGAGCAGTTCTTC. Encoded protein: CASSQDKGGSSYNEQFF.

In its sample, this clonotype was seen a few times. The J gene is TRBJ2-5, the V gene TRBV6-5; D tentatively fits TRBD1 or TRBD2 (5 bases each). Germline assignment: CDR1 MNHEY and CDR2 SVGAGI. The CDR3 runs to 16 residues. The V gene lost 0 bases and the J gene lost 5 bases, with 16 bases spanning the gap. This CDR3 is CASSYSPSTGVETQYF. CDR3 bases: TGTGCCAGCAGTTACTCCCCTAGCACAGGAGTGGAGACCCAGTACTTC.

This clonotype showed up just once. V gene TRBV6-5 combines with J gene TRBJ2-5; 7 nucleotides line up with TRBD1. There are 14 residues in the CDR3. Looked up from germline, CDR1 is MNHEY and CDR2 is SVGAGI. With V trimmed by 5 bases and J by 4 bases, 7 bases remained unmatched. The CDR3 loop is CASSKQGWGETQYF. The CDR3 DNA follows: TGTGCCAGCAGTAAACAGGGGTGGGGAGAGACCCAGTACTTC.

The V gene is TRBV6-5, the J gene TRBJ1-6, with 8 positions matching TRBD1. Germline loops: CDR1 MNHEY, CDR2 SVGAGI. This CDR3 is 15 amino acids long. J lost 5 bases, V lost 6 bases, and 6 bases had no gene match. CDR3: CASSQTGQDNSPLHF. In DNA form, the CDR3 reads TGTGCCAGCAGCCAAACGGGACAGGATAATTCACCCCTCCACTTT.

The table lists this clonotype with a few counts. V gene TRBV24-1 combines with J gene TRBJ2-1; 8 bases are a match to TRBD1. The CDR3 has 16 residues. J lost 6 bases, V lost 3 bases, and 9 bases had no gene match. Germline CDR1 reads KGHDR; CDR2 reads SFDVKD. The CDR3 DNA is TGTGCCACCAGTGATCCGCCGGGACAGGCTCGCAATGAGCAGTTCTTC. Translation gives CATSDPPGQARNEQFF.

The J gene is TRBJ1-2, the V gene TRBV12-3 or TRBV12-4, with TRBD1 as a possible D gene (5 bases). The CDR3 length is 13 residues. Between the trimmed V and J ends, which lost 3 bases and 5 bases, there was a span of 10 bases. The CDR3 DNA is TGTGCCAGCAGTTTCGCGACAGCGTATGGCTACACCTTC. Its translation is CASSFATAYGYTF.

The chain is built from TRBV2 and TRBJ2-1; 7 bases line up with TRBD2. The CDR3 length is 15 residues. The V gene's germline CDR1 is SNHLY and CDR2 FYNNEI. Trimming removed 7 bases from V and 7 bases from J; junction bases left unmatched: 13. In DNA form, the CDR3 reads TGTGCCAGCAAGAAACCCGGGACTACATTTAATGAGCAGTTCTTC. Amino acid sequence: CASKKPGTTFNEQFF.

The chain carries TRBV6-5 and TRBJ1-2, with a possible D match to TRBD1 (6 bases). The CDR3 spans 15 residues. With 0 bases removed from V and 4 bases from J, the gap between germline ends came to 12 bases. CDR1 is MNHEY and CDR2 is SVGAGI in the germline V gene. CDR3 amino acids: CASSYSQATGYGYTF. CDR3 DNA sequence: TGTGCCAGCAGTTACTCTCAGGCGACAGGCTATGGCTACACCTTC.

This clonotype occurred a few times. J is TRBJ1-1 and V is TRBV20-1, with D unresolved. V shed 0 bases and J shed 1 base, with 6 bases lying between them. This CDR3 has 13 residues. Germline loops: CDR1 DFQATT, CDR2 SNEGSKA (reference sequence). In nucleotides, the CDR3 is TGCAGTGCTAGAGATGGCAAGAACACTGAAGCTTTCTTT. It yields the protein CSARDGKNTEAFF.

This chain connects TRBV21-1 to TRBJ1-3; TRBD1 is the table's D call and was not checked against the DNA. TRBV21-1 is assigned pseudogene status. This CDR3 has 15 residues. CDR3 in DNA: TGTGCCAGCAGCAAAGCGCTGGGGGCTGGAAACACCATATATTTT. It encodes CASSKALGAGNTIYF.

The chain carries TRBV7-2 and TRBJ1-5, with 10 positions matching TRBD1. Looked up from germline, CDR1 is SGHTA and CDR2 is FQGNSA. This CDR3 spans 20 amino acids. After removal of 0 bases from V and 0 bases from J, the junction contained 11 bases not matched to a gene. The CDR3 DNA reads as TGTGCCAGCAGCTTAGCCCGGACAGGGGGTTGGGATTATAGCAATCAGCCCCAGCATTTT. This sequence encodes CASSLARTGGWDYSNQPQHF.

The gene calls are TRBV6-2 or TRBV6-3 and TRBJ2-1; 8 nucleotides match TRBD2. V lost 2 bases, J lost 4 bases, and 7 bases stayed unmatched. The length of the CDR3 is 16 residues. CDR1 and CDR2 (germline): MNHEY, SVGEGT. The CDR3 reads CASSYERGYGYNEQFF. CDR3 sequence (DNA): TGTGCCAGCAGTTACGAGCGGGGGTATGGATACAATGAGCAGTTCTTC.

This clonotype was seen a handful of times. V is TRBV9 and J is TRBJ2-2; D possibly matches TRBD1 or TRBD2 (5 bases each). This CDR3 is 13 amino acids long. Trimming shortened V by 5 bases and J by 7 bases, and 12 bases separated the two germline ends. Germline-derived CDR1 and CDR2 are SGDLS and YYNGEE. The CDR3 spells CASSRDDRGELFF. The CDR3 nucleotides read TGTGCCAGCAGTCGGGACGACCGCGGGGAGCTGTTTTTT.

The V call is TRBV28, the J call TRBJ1-1; 10 bases agree with TRBD1. This CDR3 has 16 residues. V lost 6 bases and J lost 5; bases outside the gene matches: 12. The germline gives CDR1 MDHEN, CDR2 SYDVKM. The CDR3 DNA reads TGTGCCAGCAGCTACCTAAGGGGACAGGGGAGTACTGAAGCTTTCTTT. It codes for CASSYLRGQGSTEAFF.

DNA of the CDR3: TGTGCCAGCAGTCCTACAGGGTTAATAAATTCACCCCTCCACTTT. Translated, it gives CASSPTGLINSPLHF. The rearrangement joins TRBV12-3 or TRBV12-4 to TRBJ1-6; D may be TRBD1 (6 bases). V shed 5 bases and J shed 7 bases, with 15 bases lying between them. The CDR3 runs to 15 residues.

V usage is TRBV28 and J usage is TRBJ1-1; D is unclear. Germline assignment: CDR1 MDHEN and CDR2 SYDVKM. This CDR3 has 12 residues. V lost 5 bases and J 1 base, leaving 5 bases between the germline ends. CDR3 sequence reads: CASSHRNTEAFF. The CDR3 DNA reads as TGTGCCAGCAGTCACAGGAACACTGAAGCTTTCTTT.

The chain uses TRBV6-2 or TRBV6-3 and TRBJ2-2; 7 nucleotides line up with TRBD1. The junction had 3 bases not matched to a gene; V was cut back by 4 bases and J by 4 bases. The CDR3 has 14 amino acids. Germline lookup yields CDR1 MNHEY and CDR2 SVGEGT. This CDR3 is CASSWQGVTGELFF. The DNA for the CDR3 is TGTGCCAGCAGTTGGCAGGGGGTCACCGGGGAGCTGTTTTTT.

The chain is built from TRBV6-6 and TRBJ1-2; 10 positions match TRBD1. This CDR3 has 13 amino acids. Germline loops: CDR1 MNHNY, CDR2 SVGAGI (reference sequence). V gave up 8 bases and J gave up 0 bases; unmatched junction bases: 0. CDR3 coding DNA: TGTGCCAGCGGGACAGGGGCTAACTATGGCTACACCTTC. Amino acids: CASGTGANYGYTF.

The gene calls are TRBV6-2 or TRBV6-3 and TRBJ1-1, with a tentative D call TRBD1 (6 bases). The CDR3 extends over 14 amino acids. Germline loops: CDR1 MNHEY, CDR2 SVGEGT. Between the trimmed V and J ends, which lost 5 bases and 1 base, there was a span of 11 bases. CDR3 DNA: TGTGCCAGCAGTACCTACAGGGAGAACACTGAAGCTTTCTTT. Translating it yields CASSTYRENTEAFF.